This record covers a single TCR beta chain. The antigen is undetermined. This CDR3 comprises 13 residues. The germline V gene has CDR1 LNHDA and CDR2 SQIVND (reference sequence). V lost 4 bases to trimming and J lost 7 bases, with 13 bases between them. The deep-level immunoSEQ assay was used. The sorted-subset replicate PCRs were given around 200 ng DNA, which is about 29,000 T cell genomes. Using immunoSEQ multiplex PCR, the repertoire was profiled, and TCRdb retains in-frame clones only, with some absent. The sample lists around 2,000,000 clones, about 95% occurring once. CD45RO-negative, CCR7-positively selected cells formed the naive CD8 fraction, excluding terminally differentiated effector memory CD45RA+ cells. This entry is derived from a study of shared clonotypes between healthy human individuals. Turning to the study itself: Sampling drew on donors who were a couple of women and a few men aged 18 to 49.

Study-level results: Some naive CD4 clonotypes, about 5%, turned up in common across a handful of donors.

This TCR derives from a man aged 18 to 35 in good health. This chain joins TRBV19 and TRBJ1-1; a weak D match, TRBD1 (5 bases). Material for sequencing was naive CD8+ T cells sorted from blood. The CDR3 DNA reads TGTGCCAGTAGTACTACCGGGACGAATGAAGCTTTCTTT. Residues: CASSTTGTNEAFF.